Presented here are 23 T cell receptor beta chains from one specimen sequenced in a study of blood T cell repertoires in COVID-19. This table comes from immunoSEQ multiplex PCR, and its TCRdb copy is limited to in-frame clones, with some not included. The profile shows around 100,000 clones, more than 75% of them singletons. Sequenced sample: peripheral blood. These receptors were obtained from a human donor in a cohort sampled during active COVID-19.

The chain's CDR3 is CASSFQGAHNSPLHF. The DNA for the CDR3 is TGCGCCAGCAGCTTCCAGGGGGCCCATAATTCACCCCTCCACTTT. The J gene is TRBJ1-6, the V gene TRBV5-1; 8 bases agree with TRBD1. The CDR3 is 15 amino acids. V lost 2 bases and J lost 5; bases outside the gene matches: 3. CDR1 is SGHRS, CDR2 YFSETQ, per germline.

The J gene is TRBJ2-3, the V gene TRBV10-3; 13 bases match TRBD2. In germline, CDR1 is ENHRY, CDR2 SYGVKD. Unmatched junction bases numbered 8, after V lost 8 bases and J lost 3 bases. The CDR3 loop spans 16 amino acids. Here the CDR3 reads CAIGTSGIGRTDTQYF. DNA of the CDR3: TGTGCCATCGGGACTAGCGGGATAGGGCGGACAGATACGCAGTATTTT.

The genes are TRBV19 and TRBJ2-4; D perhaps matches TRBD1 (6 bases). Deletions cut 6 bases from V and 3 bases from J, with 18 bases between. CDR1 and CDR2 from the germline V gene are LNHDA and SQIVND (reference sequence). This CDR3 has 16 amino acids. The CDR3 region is CASSRMSGVGKNIQYF. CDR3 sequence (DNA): TGTGCCAGTAGCCGTATGTCAGGGGTCGGCAAAAACATTCAGTACTTC.

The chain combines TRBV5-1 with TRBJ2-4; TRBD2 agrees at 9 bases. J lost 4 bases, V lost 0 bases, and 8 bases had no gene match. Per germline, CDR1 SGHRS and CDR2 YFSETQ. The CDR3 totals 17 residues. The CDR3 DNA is TGCGCCAGCAGCTTGGAGGTAGCGGGGGTAAATAAAAACATTCAGTACTTC. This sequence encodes CASSLEVAGVNKNIQYF.

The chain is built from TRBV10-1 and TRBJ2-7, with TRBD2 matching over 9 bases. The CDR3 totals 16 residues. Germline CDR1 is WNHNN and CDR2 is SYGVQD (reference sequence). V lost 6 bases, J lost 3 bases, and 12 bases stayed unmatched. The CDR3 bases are TGCGCCAGCAGGACGGGGTGGCTAGCGGGAATCTACGAGCAGTACTTC. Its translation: CASRTGWLAGIYEQYF.

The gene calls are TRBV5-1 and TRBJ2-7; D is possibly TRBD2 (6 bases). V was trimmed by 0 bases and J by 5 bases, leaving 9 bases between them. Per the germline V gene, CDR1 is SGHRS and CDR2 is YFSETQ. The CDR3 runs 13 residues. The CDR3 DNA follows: TGCGCCAGCAGCTTGGGACTAGTTGACGAGCAGTACTTC. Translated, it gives CASSLGLVDEQYF. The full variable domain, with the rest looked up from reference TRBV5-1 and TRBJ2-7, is KAGVTQTPRYLIKTRGQQVTLSCSPISGHRSVSWYQQTPGQGLQFLFEYFSETQRNKGNFPGRFSGRQFSNSRSEMNVSTLELGDSALYLCASSLGLVDEQYFGPGTRLTVT.

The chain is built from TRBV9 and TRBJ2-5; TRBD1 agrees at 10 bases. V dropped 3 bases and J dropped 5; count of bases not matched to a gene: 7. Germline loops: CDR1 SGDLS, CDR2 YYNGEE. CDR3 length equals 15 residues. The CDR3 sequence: CASSGRQGAGETQYF. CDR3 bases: TGTGCCAGCAGCGGACGACAGGGGGCGGGGGAGACCCAGTACTTC.

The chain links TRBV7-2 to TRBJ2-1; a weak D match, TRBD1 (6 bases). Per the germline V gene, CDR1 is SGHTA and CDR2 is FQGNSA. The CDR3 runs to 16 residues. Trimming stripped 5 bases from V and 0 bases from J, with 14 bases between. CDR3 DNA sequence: TGTGCCAGCAGCAAGCAGGGGTCCAACTCCTACAATGAGCAGTTCTTC. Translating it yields CASSKQGSNSYNEQFF.

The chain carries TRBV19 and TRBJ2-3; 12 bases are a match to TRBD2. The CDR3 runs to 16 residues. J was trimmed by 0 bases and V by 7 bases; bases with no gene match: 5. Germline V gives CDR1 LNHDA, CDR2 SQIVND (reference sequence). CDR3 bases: TGTGCCAGTAAGGCTAGCGGGAGGGCAAGCACAGATACGCAGTATTTT. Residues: CASKASGRASTDTQYF. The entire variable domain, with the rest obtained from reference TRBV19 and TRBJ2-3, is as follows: DGGITQSPKYLFRKEGQNVTLSCEQNLNHDAMYWYRQDPGQGLRLIYYSQIVNDFQKGDIAEGYSVSREKKESFPLTVTSAQKNPTAFYLCASKASGRASTDTQYFGPGTRLTVL.

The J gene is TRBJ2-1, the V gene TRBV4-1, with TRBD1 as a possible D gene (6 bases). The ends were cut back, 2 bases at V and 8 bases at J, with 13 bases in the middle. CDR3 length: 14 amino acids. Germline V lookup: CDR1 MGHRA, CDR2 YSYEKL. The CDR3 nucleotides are TGCGCCAGCAGCCAATCCGGGACAAATTATGAGCAGTTCTTC. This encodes CASSQSGTNYEQFF.

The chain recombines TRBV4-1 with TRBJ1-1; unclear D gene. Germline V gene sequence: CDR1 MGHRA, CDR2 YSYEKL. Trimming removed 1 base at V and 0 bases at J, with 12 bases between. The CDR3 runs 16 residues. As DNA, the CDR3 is TGCGCCAGCAGCCAAGTTTCGGCGGCCTTGAACACTGAAGCTTTCTTT. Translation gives CASSQVSAALNTEAFF.

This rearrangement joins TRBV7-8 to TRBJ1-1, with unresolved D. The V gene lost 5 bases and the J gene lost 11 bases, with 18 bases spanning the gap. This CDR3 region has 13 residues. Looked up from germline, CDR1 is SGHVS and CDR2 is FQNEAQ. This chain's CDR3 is CASSAPAGFRAFF. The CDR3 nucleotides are TGTGCCAGCAGCGCGCCGGCGGGGTTTCGGGCTTTCTTT.

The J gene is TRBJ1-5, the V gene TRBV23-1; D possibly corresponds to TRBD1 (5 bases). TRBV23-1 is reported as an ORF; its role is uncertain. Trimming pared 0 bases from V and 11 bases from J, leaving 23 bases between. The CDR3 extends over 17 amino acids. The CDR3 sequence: CASSQSVCAGRTQSQHF. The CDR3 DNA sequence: TGCGCCAGCAGTCAATCGGTTTGCGCAGGGAGGACGCAGTCCCAGCATTTT.

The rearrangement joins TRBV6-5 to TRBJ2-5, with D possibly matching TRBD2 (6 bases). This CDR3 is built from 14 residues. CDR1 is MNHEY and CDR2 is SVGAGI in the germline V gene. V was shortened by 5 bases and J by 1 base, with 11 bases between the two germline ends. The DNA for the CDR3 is TGTGCCAGCAGTAGACCGACTAGCCAAGAGACCCAGTACTTC. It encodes CASSRPTSQETQYF.

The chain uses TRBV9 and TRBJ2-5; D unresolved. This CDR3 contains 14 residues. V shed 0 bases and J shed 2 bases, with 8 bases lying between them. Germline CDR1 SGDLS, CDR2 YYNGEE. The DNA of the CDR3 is TGTGCCAGCAGCGTAGGTCCCAATCAAGAGACCCAGTACTTC. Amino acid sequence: CASSVGPNQETQYF.

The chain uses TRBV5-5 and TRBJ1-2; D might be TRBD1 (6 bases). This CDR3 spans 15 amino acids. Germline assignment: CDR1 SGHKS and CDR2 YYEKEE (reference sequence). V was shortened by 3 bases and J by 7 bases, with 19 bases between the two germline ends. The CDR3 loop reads CASSSEDSRAAGYTF. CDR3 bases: TGTGCCAGCAGCTCAGAGGACAGTCGCGCGGCTGGCTACACCTTC. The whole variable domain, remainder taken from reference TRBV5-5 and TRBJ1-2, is DAGVTQSPTHLIKTRGQQVTLRCSPISGHKSVSWYQQVLGQGPQFIFQYYEKEERGRGNFPDRFSARQFPNYSSELNVNALLLGDSALYLCASSSEDSRAAGYTFGSGTRLTVV.

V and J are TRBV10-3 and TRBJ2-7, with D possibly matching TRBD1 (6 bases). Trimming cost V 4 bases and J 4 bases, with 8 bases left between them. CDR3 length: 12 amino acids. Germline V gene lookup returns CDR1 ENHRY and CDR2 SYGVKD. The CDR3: CAISAQGYEQYF. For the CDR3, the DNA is TGTGCCATCAGTGCCCAGGGGTACGAGCAGTACTTC.

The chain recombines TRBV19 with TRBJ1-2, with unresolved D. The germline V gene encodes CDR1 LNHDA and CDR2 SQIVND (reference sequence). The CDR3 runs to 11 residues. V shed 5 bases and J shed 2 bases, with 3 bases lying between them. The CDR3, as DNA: TGTGCCAGTAGTCTCAACTATGGCTACACCTTC. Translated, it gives CASSLNYGYTF.

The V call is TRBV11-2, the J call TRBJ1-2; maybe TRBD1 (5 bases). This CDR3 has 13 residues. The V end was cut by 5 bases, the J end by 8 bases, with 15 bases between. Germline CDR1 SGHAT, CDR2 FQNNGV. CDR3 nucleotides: TGTGCCAGCAGCGCCACAGGTATCGAAGGCTACACCTTC. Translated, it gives CASSATGIEGYTF.

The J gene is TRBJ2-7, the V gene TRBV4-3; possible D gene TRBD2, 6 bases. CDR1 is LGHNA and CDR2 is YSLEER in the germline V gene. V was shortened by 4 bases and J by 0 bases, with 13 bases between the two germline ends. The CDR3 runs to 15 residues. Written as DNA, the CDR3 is TGCGCCAGCAGCCGCTTTGCGGGGAGCTCCTACGAGCAGTACTTC. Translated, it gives CASSRFAGSSYEQYF.

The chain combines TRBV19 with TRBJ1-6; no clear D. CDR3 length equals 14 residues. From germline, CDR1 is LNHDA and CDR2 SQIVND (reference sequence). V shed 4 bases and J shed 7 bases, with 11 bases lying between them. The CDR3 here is CASSTSSLNSPLHF. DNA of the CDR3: TGTGCCAGTAGTACTTCTTCCCTCAATTCACCCCTCCACTTT. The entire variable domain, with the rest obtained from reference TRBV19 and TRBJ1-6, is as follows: DGGITQSPKYLFRKEGQNVTLSCEQNLNHDAMYWYRQDPGQGLRLIYYSQIVNDFQKGDIAEGYSVSREKKESFPLTVTSAQKNPTAFYLCASSTSSLNSPLHFGNGTRLTVT.

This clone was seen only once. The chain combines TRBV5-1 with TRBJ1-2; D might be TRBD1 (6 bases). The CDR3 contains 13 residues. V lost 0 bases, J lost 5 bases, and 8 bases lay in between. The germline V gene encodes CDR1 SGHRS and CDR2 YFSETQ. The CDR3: CASSLAQGYGYTF. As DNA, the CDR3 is TGCGCCAGCAGCTTGGCACAGGGATATGGCTACACCTTC.

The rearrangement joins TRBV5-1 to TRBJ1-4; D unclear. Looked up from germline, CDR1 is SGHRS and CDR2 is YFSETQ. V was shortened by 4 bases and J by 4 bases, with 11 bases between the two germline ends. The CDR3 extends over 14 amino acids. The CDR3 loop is CASSVDGVNEKLFF. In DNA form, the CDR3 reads TGCGCCAGCAGCGTGGACGGAGTTAATGAAAAACTGTTTTTT.